The 17 T cell receptor beta chains below come from one sample, sequenced in a study of CD8 T cells in ankylosing spondylitis. TCRdb reprocessed the 5' RACE reads via MiXCR and lists one record per CDR3 protein. The table records about 150,000 distinct CDR3 sequences, approximately 44% of them present only once. Sequenced material: synovial fluid, either unsorted or a sorted T cell fraction (not recorded which). The receptor set was obtained from a male donor with ankylosing spondylitis.

This sequence joins TRBV14 and TRBJ2-7; D perhaps matches TRBD2 (6 bases). The CDR3 covers 15 residues. Germline CDR1 is SGHDN and CDR2 is FVKESK. V dropped 1 base and J dropped 5 bases, with 15 bases sitting between them. For the CDR3, the DNA is TGTGCCAGCAGCCAAGGGGTCGGGGGATGGGACGAGCAGTACTTC. It yields the protein CASSQGVGGWDEQYF.

This chain links TRBV29-1 with TRBJ2-5, with D perhaps matching TRBD1 (5 bases). The CDR3 loop spans 15 amino acids. Trimming shortened V by 6 bases and J by 2 bases, and 19 bases separated the two germline ends. CDR1 and CDR2 (germline): SQVTM, ANQGSEA. CDR3 amino acids: CSVEPRQTAQETQYF. The CDR3 DNA reads TGCAGCGTCGAGCCAAGACAGACAGCTCAAGAGACCCAGTACTTC.

This clonotype was seen ten or more times. The chain combines TRBV20-1 with TRBJ2-1; TRBD2 matches 8 bases. The V and J ends lost 6 bases and 11 bases, in that order; junction bases with no gene match: 12. Germline values: CDR1 DFQATT, CDR2 SNEGSKA (reference sequence). This CDR3 comprises 13 residues. CDR3 amino acids: CSALGGEQGKQFF. The CDR3, as DNA: TGCAGTGCCCTCGGGGGGGAACAGGGAAAGCAGTTCTTC.

This sequence joins TRBV29-1 and TRBJ1-2; unclear D gene. V lost 1 base, J lost 2 bases, and 8 bases lay in between. CDR1 SQVTM and CDR2 ANQGSEA come from the germline V gene. The CDR3 runs to 13 residues. The CDR3 DNA reads as TGCAGCGTTGAAGGTTCGCGGAACTATGGCTACACCTTC. This encodes CSVEGSRNYGYTF.

The chain has TRBV15 and TRBJ2-1; 9 bases line up with TRBD2. The CDR3 extends over 16 amino acids. J was trimmed by 7 bases and V by 4 bases; bases with no gene match: 11. Germline lookup yields CDR1 LNHNV and CDR2 YYDKDF (reference sequence). CDR3 residues: CATSTGGGRAKNEQFF. The CDR3 DNA is TGTGCCACCAGCACGGGGGGCGGGAGGGCCAAAAATGAGCAGTTCTTC.

This clonotype was seen ten or more times. This chain uses TRBV7-9 with TRBJ2-3; 7 nucleotides line up with TRBD2. The CDR3 extends over 15 amino acids. CDR1 and CDR2 from the germline V gene are SEHNR and FQNEAQ (reference sequence). Trimming cost V 5 bases and J 0 bases; bases outside gene matches: 5. CDR3 nucleotides: TGTGCCAGCAGCCCCCCGGGACTAAGCACAGATACGCAGTATTTT. Encoded protein: CASSPPGLSTDTQYF.

V usage is TRBV6-2 or TRBV6-3 and J usage is TRBJ1-1; D call uncertain. Trimming took 6 bases from V and 2 from J, leaving 13 bases between them. The CDR3 runs to 14 residues. Germline assignment: CDR1 MNHEY and CDR2 SVGEGT. CDR3 coding DNA: TGTGCCAGCAGCCATGGGCTGGCTAACACTGAAGCTTTCTTT. Protein product: CASSHGLANTEAFF.

This chain links TRBV28 with TRBJ2-3, with D possibly TRBD2 on 6 matching bases. In germline, CDR1 is MDHEN, CDR2 SYDVKM. CDR3 size: 14 residues. V was shortened by 3 bases and J by 3 bases, with 10 bases between the two germline ends. CDR3 sequence: CASSFGRETDTQYF. CDR3 nucleotide sequence: TGTGCCAGCAGTTTTGGGCGGGAAACAGATACGCAGTATTTT. The whole variable domain, filled in from reference TRBV28 and TRBJ2-3, reads DVKVTQSSRYLVKRTGEKVFLECVQDMDHENMFWYRQDPGLGLRLIYFSYDVKMKEKGDIPEGYSVSREKKERFSLILESASTNQTSMYLCASSFGRETDTQYFGPGTRLTVL.

This clonotype was detected a few times. This rearrangement joins TRBV20-1 to TRBJ2-5; 8 bases align to TRBD2. The CDR3 sequence is 16 residues long. CDR1 and CDR2 (germline): DFQATT, SNEGSKA (reference sequence). V shed 0 bases, J shed 1 base, and the junction held 7 bases outside the gene matches. In DNA, the CDR3 is TGCAGTGCTAGAGACGGTAGCGGGGCCCTCCAAGAGACCCAGTACTTC. It is translated as CSARDGSGALQETQYF.

CDR3 DNA sequence: TGTGTCGCGCGGGCCTCCGGAGGAACAGATACGCAGTATTTT. This encodes CVARASGGTDTQYF. The chain has TRBV7-9 and TRBJ2-3; D is possibly TRBD2 (5 bases). Looked up from germline, CDR1 is SEHNR and CDR2 is FQNEAQ (reference sequence). The length of the CDR3 is 14 residues.

This clonotype was seen ten or more times. The chain carries TRBV7-2 and TRBJ2-5; perhaps TRBD2 as D (6 bases). The CDR3 totals 17 residues. The V and J ends lost 1 base and 0 bases respectively, with 15 bases between them. CDR1 and CDR2 (germline): SGHTA, FQGNSA. The CDR3 DNA reads as TGTGCCAGCAGCTTAGTTGGGGATGGGGGGTACCAAGAGACCCAGTACTTC. It encodes CASSLVGDGGYQETQYF.

In nucleotides, the CDR3 is TGTGCCAGCAGTTTTTGGCGAGACGAGCAGTACTTC. This sequence encodes CASSFWRDEQYF. The chain has TRBV12-3 or TRBV12-4 and TRBJ2-7; the D is unclear. CDR3 length: 12 amino acids. V gave up 3 bases and J gave up 5 bases, with 8 bases separating them.

The chain recombines TRBV6-2 or TRBV6-3 with TRBJ1-1; D unclear. The CDR3 has 13 amino acids. Germline CDR1 is MNHEY and CDR2 is SVGEGT. With 5 bases removed from V and 1 base from J, the gap between germline ends came to 8 bases. CDR3 coding DNA: TGTGCCAGCAGTCCCTGGTGGAACACTGAAGCTTTCTTT. The encoded protein is CASSPWWNTEAFF.

The rearrangement uses TRBV4-1 and TRBJ1-4; TRBD1 matches 8 bases. The CDR3 runs 16 residues. Germline lookup yields CDR1 MGHRA and CDR2 YSYEKL. V was pared by 2 bases and J by 8 bases, with 10 bases of the junction left unmatched. This chain's CDR3 is CASSQTSPGGGEKLFF. Here the CDR3 DNA reads TGCGCCAGCAGCCAAACCTCGCCAGGGGGCGGCGAAAAACTGTTTTTT.

This clonotype was detected only a few times. The genes are TRBV28 and TRBJ1-1; TRBD1 is a possible D gene (5 bases). The CDR3 is made up of 15 amino acids. CDR1 and CDR2 (germline): MDHEN, SYDVKM. Trimming cost V 3 bases and J 5 bases, with 16 bases left between them. CDR3 sequence: CASSFAQVGWTEAFF. DNA of the CDR3: TGTGCCAGCAGTTTCGCACAGGTCGGGTGGACTGAAGCTTTCTTT.

This rearrangement joins TRBV13 to TRBJ1-2; TRBD1 aligns across 12 bases. This CDR3 contains 18 residues. The J segment lost 4 bases and the V segment lost 5 bases, leaving 14 bases of the junction unmatched. Germline CDR1 is PRHDT and CDR2 is FYEKMQ (reference sequence). The CDR3 reads CASSTFGTGGQPLYGYTF. The CDR3 nucleotides read TGTGCCAGCAGCACATTTGGGACAGGGGGCCAGCCCCTCTATGGCTACACCTTC.

The CDR3 DNA sequence: TGTGCCAGCAGGGACATGACCTATAATTCACCCCTCCACTTT. Translated: CASRDMTYNSPLHF. V usage is TRBV2 and J usage is TRBJ1-6, with D tentatively TRBD1 (5 bases). Germline CDR1 reads SNHLY; CDR2 reads FYNNEI. This CDR3 has 14 residues. Trimming took 6 bases from V and 2 from J, leaving 8 bases between them.